The source of this T cell receptor (beta chain) is a study of preoperative IRX-2 immunotherapy in early breast cancer. TCRdb's table, derived via immunoSEQ multiplex PCR, lists solely in-frame clones and lacks some. The profile shows more than 50,000 clones, approximately 93% of them singletons. Indicated treatment: preoperative locoregional IRX-2 cytokine immunotherapy. Samples came from a phase Ib trial of preoperative locoregional IRX-2 cytokine immunotherapy. In this sample, this clone turned up once. V was clipped by 2 bases and J by 3 bases; unmatched bases: 7. This CDR3 region has 17 residues. The material was obtained from a patient treated with IRX-2 immunotherapy. V gene TRBV6-7 combines with J gene TRBJ2-7; TRBD2 matches at 13 bases. TRBV6-7 is annotated as an ORF whose role is uncertain. The receptor comes from a human donor with breast cancer. The CDR3 loop reads CASSYPETSGGNYEQYF. The DNA of the CDR3 is TGTGCCAGCAGTTACCCAGAGACTAGCGGGGGGAACTACGAGCAGTACTTC.